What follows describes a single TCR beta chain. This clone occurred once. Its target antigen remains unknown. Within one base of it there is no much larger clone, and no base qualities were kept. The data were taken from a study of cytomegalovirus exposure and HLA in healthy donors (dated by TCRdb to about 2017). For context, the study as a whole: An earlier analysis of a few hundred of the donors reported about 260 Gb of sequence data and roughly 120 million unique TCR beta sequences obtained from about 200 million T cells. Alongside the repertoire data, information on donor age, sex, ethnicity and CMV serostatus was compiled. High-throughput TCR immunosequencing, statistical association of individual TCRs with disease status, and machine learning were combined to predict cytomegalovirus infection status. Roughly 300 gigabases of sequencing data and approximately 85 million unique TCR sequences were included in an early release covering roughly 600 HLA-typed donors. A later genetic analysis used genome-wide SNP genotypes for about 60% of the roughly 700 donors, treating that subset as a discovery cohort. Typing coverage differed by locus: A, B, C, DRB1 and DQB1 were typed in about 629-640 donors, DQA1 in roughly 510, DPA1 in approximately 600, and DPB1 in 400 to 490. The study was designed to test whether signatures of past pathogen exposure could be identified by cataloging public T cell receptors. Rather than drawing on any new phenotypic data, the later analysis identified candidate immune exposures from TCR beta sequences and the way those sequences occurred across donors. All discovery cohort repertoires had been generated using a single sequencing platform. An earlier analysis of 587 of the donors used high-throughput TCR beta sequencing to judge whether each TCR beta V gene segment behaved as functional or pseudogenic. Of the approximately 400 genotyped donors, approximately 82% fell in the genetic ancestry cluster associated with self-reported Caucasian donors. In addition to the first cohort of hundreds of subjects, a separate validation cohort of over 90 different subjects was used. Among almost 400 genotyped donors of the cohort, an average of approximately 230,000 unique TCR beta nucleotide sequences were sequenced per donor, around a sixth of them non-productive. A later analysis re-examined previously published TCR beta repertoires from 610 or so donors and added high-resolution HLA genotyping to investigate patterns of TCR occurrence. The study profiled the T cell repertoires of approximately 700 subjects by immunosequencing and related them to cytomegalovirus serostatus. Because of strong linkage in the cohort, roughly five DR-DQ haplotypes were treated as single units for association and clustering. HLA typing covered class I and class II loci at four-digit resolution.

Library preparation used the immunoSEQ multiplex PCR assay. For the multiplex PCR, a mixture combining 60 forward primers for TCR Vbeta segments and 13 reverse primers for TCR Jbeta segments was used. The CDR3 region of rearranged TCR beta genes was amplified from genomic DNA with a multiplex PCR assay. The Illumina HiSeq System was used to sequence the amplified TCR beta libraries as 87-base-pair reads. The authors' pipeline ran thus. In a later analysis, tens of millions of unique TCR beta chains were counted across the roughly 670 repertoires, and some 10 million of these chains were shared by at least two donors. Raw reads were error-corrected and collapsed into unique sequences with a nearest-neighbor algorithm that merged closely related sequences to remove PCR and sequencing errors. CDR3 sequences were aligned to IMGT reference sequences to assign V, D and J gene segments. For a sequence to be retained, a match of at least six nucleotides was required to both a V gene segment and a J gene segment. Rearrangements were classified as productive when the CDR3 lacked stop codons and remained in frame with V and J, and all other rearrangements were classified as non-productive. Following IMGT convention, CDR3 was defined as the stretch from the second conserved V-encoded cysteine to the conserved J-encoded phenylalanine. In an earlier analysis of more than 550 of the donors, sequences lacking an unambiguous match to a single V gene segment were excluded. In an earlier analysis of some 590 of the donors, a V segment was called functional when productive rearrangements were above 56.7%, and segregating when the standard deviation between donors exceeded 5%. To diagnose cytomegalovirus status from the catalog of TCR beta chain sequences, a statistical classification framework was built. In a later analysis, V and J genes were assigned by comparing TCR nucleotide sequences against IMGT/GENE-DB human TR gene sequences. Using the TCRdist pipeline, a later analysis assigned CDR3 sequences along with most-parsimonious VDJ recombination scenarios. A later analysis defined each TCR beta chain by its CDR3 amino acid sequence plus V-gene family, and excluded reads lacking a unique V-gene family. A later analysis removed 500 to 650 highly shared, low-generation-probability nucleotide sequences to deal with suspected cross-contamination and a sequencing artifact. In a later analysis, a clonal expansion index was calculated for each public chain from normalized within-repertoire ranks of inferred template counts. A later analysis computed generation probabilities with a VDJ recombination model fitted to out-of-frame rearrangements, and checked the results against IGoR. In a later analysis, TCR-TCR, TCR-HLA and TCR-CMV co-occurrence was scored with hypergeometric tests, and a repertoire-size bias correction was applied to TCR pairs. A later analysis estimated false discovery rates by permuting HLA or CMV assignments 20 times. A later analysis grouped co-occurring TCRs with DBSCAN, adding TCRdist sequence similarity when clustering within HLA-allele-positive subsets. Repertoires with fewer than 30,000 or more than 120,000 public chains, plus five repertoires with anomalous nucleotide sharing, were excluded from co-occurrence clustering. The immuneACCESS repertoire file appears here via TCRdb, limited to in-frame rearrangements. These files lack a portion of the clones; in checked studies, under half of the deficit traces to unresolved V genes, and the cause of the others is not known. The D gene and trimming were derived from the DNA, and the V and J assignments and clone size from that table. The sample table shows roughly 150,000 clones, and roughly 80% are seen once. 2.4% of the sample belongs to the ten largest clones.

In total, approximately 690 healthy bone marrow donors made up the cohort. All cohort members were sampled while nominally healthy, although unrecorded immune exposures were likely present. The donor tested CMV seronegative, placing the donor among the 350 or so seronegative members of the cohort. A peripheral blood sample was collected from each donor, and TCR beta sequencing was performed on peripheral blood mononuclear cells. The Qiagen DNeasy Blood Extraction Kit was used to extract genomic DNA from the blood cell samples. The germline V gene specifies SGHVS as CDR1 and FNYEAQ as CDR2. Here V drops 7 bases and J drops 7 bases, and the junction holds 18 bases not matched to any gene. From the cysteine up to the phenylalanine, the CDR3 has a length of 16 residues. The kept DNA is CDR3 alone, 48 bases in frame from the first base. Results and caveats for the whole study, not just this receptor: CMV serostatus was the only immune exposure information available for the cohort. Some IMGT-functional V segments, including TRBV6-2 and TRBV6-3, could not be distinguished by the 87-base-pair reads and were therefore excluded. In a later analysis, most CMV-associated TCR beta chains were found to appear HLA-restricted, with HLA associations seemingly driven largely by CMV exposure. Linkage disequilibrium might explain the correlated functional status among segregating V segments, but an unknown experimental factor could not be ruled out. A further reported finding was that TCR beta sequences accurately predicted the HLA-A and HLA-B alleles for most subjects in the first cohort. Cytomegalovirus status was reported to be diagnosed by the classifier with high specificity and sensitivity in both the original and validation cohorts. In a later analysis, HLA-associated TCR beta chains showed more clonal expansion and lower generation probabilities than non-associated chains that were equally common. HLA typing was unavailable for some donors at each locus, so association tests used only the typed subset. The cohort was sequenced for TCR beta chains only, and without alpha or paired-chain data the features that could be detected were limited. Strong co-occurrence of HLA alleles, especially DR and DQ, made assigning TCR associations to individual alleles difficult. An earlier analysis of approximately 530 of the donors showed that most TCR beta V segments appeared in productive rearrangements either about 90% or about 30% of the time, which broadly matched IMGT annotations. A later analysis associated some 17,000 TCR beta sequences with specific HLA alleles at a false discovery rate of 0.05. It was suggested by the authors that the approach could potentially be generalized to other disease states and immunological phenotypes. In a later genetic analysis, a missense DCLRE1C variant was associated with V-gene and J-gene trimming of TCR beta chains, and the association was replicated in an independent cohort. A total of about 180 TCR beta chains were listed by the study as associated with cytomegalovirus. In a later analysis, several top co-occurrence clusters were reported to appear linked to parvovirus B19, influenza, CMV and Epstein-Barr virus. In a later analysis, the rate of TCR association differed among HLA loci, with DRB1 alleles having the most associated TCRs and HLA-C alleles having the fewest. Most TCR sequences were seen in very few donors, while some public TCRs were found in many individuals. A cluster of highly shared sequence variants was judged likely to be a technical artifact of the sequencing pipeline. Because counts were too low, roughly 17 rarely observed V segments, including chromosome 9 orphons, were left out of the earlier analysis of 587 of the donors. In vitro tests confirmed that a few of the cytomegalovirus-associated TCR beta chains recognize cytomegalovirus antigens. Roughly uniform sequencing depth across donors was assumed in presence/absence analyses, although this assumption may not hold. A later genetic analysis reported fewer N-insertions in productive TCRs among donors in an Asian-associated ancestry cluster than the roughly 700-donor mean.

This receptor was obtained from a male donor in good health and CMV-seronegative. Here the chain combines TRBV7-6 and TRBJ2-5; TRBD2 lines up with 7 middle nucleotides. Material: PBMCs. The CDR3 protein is CASTILAGNPQGTQYF. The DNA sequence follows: TGTGCCAGCACCATTTTAGCGGGTAACCCTCAGGGGACCCAGTACTTC. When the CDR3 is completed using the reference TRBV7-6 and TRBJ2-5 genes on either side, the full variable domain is GAGVSQSPRYKVTKRGQDVALRCDPISGHVSLYWYRQALGQGPEFLTYFNYEAQQDKSGLPNDRFSAERPEGSISTLTIQRTEQRDSAMYRCASTILAGNPQGTQYFGPGTRLLVL.